Below, 30 T cell receptor beta chains from the same sample are listed, as sequenced in a study of monozygotic twins with inflammatory bowel disease. TCRdb re-analyzed the 5' RACE reads; it lists each CDR3 protein once, without DNA. This table holds fewer than 200,000 distinct CDR3 sequences. Sequencing was done on a sample of blood. These receptors all stem from a human donor with ulcerative colitis or Crohn's disease, or a healthy co-twin of an affected twin (not recorded which).

This chain connects TRBV12-3 or TRBV12-4 to TRBJ1-3; no DNA is available, so the TRBD1 call from TCRdb remains unchecked. The CDR3 totals 17 residues. Here the CDR3 reads CASSSLSSPLGGNTIYF.

This chain uses TRBV27 with TRBJ2-7. Germline CDR1 MNHEY, CDR2 SMNVEV (reference sequence). The CDR3 extends over 13 amino acids. This chain's CDR3 is CASSFVPSYEQYF.

The CDR3 reads CASSAKTSGRDTQYF. This chain uses TRBV5-1 with TRBJ2-3; TCRdb's assignment of TRBD2 cannot be checked, as there is no DNA. The CDR3 is made up of 15 amino acids. Germline V lookup: CDR1 SGHRS, CDR2 YFSETQ.

The rearrangement uses TRBV7-9 and TRBJ1-6. Germline V gene data show CDR1 as SEHNR and CDR2 as FQNEAQ (reference sequence). The CDR3 runs 11 residues. The CDR3 sequence: CASSLGTPLHF.

The V call is TRBV27, the J call TRBJ2-1; the D call of TRBD1 rests on TCRdb alone, since no DNA is present to check it. This CDR3 is 16 amino acids long. CDR1 MNHEY and CDR2 SMNVEV come from the germline V gene (reference sequence). The CDR3 protein is CASSFLGDGLRNEQFF.

CDR3: CASSPSGSRDTQYF. The V and J genes are TRBV12-3 or TRBV12-4 and TRBJ2-3. The CDR3 runs to 14 residues.

This chain joins TRBV12-5 and TRBJ2-2; TCRdb reports TRBD2, a call that lacks DNA to check it against. This CDR3 region has 16 residues. Per the germline V gene, CDR1 is LGHNT and CDR2 is FRNRAP. The CDR3 protein is CASGTSAGANTGELFF. The full variable domain, rest sourced from reference TRBV12-5 and TRBJ2-2, is DARVTQTPRHKVTEMGQEVTMRCQPILGHNTVFWYRQTMMQGLELLAYFRNRAPLDDSGMPKDRFSAEMPDATLATLKIQPSEPRDSAVYFCASGTSAGANTGELFFGEGSRLTVL.

The chain has TRBV9 and TRBJ2-7. Per the germline V gene, CDR1 is SGDLS and CDR2 is YYNGEE. This CDR3 region has 15 residues. The CDR3 sequence is CASSVALLDSYEQYF.

V is TRBV27 and J is TRBJ1-5. Germline loops: CDR1 MNHEY, CDR2 SMNVEV (reference sequence). The CDR3 is 12 residues long. The CDR3 here is CASSFPNQPQHF.

The genes are TRBV13 and TRBJ2-1. Germline V gene data show CDR1 as PRHDT and CDR2 as FYEKMQ (reference sequence). This CDR3 region has 11 residues. The CDR3 sequence: CASSPANEQFF.

This chain uses TRBV28 with TRBJ2-5; no DNA is available, so the TRBD1 call from TCRdb remains unchecked. Germline CDR1 and CDR2: MDHEN and SYDVKM. This CDR3 has 13 amino acids. CDR3: CASSPPRQETQYF. Supplemented by reference TRBV28 and TRBJ2-5, the full variable domain reads DVKVTQSSRYLVKRTGEKVFLECVQDMDHENMFWYRQDPGLGLRLIYFSYDVKMKEKGDIPEGYSVSREKKERFSLILESASTNQTSMYLCASSPPRQETQYFGPGTRLLVL.

V usage is TRBV4-2 and J usage is TRBJ2-5. The CDR3 extends over 13 amino acids. Germline assignment: CDR1 LGHNA and CDR2 YNFKEQ. CDR3 sequence: CASSHSHQETQYF.

The V call is TRBV5-1, the J call TRBJ1-1; TCRdb's D call, TRBD1, is unchecked because there is no DNA. The germline V gene has CDR1 SGHRS and CDR2 YFSETQ. The CDR3 is 17 residues long. CDR3 protein: CASSPGLAGGAGTEAFF.

The genes are TRBV5-6 and TRBJ1-5. The germline V gene encodes CDR1 SGHDT and CDR2 YYEEEE. This CDR3 spans 17 amino acids. The CDR3 loop reads CASSLAGVIPSNQPQHF.

J is TRBJ2-7 and V is TRBV5-1; TCRdb indicates TRBD2, and absent DNA this call remains unverified. In germline, CDR1 is SGHRS, CDR2 YFSETQ. The CDR3 has 16 residues. The CDR3 spells CASSPGLAGPYYEQYF.

The chain joins TRBV28 to TRBJ2-1; the D call from TCRdb, TRBD2, cannot be confirmed without DNA. The CDR3 has 17 residues. The germline V gene encodes CDR1 MDHEN and CDR2 SYDVKM. CDR3 protein: CASRSIRLAGVVNEQFF. Using reference TRBV28 and TRBJ2-1 for the parts outside the CDR3, the full variable domain is DVKVTQSSRYLVKRTGEKVFLECVQDMDHENMFWYRQDPGLGLRLIYFSYDVKMKEKGDIPEGYSVSREKKERFSLILESASTNQTSMYLCASRSIRLAGVVNEQFFGPGTRLTVL.

The chain employs TRBV7-2 and TRBJ2-2. Germline V CDR1 and CDR2: SGHTA, FQGNSA. The CDR3 spans 15 residues. The CDR3 here is CASSLAGKNTGELFF.

This chain uses TRBV27 with TRBJ2-3; the TCRdb D gene call, TRBD2, has no DNA to confirm it. This CDR3 is built from 18 residues. CDR1 and CDR2 (germline): MNHEY, SMNVEV (reference sequence). CDR3: CASSQLPRLAGFTDTQYF.

This chain uses TRBV12-3 or TRBV12-4 with TRBJ1-1; TCRdb returns TRBD1, unconfirmable since there is no DNA. The CDR3 consists of 15 residues. CDR3 loop: CASNPSGSPRTEAFF.

The chain uses TRBV27 and TRBJ1-3. The CDR3 is 16 residues long. Germline lookup yields CDR1 MNHEY and CDR2 SMNVEV (reference sequence). The CDR3: CASSLSRQSSGNTIYF.

V is TRBV12-3 or TRBV12-4 and J is TRBJ2-2; TCRdb's assignment of TRBD2 cannot be checked, as there is no DNA. The CDR3 consists of 14 residues. The CDR3 spells CASKRELYTGELFF.

V and J are TRBV12-3 or TRBV12-4 and TRBJ2-1; the D call of TRBD1 rests on TCRdb alone, since no DNA is present to check it. The length of the CDR3 is 17 residues. The CDR3 region is CATRPPPRRAFFNEQFF.

The chain recombines TRBV6-5 with TRBJ1-2; TCRdb's D call, TRBD1, is unchecked because there is no DNA. Germline CDR1 is MNHEY and CDR2 is SVGAGI. CDR3 length: 14 residues. CDR3 sequence reads: CASSYRQGVYGYTF.

The V and J genes are TRBV7-6 and TRBJ2-6; no DNA is available, so the TRBD1 call from TCRdb remains unchecked. Germline V gene sequence: CDR1 SGHVS, CDR2 FNYEAQ. The CDR3 has 19 amino acids. CDR3: CASSLIPQGAFSGANVLTF.

The V gene is TRBV7-3, the J gene TRBJ2-7; TCRdb's D gene call, TRBD1, goes unchecked for lack of DNA. The CDR3 runs to 13 residues. Germline lookup yields CDR1 SGHTA and CDR2 FQGTGA. Here the CDR3 reads CASSPRGAYEQYF.

This sequence joins TRBV5-1 and TRBJ2-1; no DNA is available, so the TRBD2 call from TCRdb remains unchecked. CDR1 and CDR2 from the germline V gene are SGHRS and YFSETQ. The CDR3 contains 17 residues. CDR3 in amino acids: CASSVGGRSGTRSIQFF.

The CDR3 loop reads CASSLWASDLDSGANVLTF. The V and J genes are TRBV27 and TRBJ2-6; the D call from TCRdb, TRBD2, cannot be confirmed without DNA. Germline values: CDR1 MNHEY, CDR2 SMNVEV (reference sequence). The length of the CDR3 is 19 residues. Full variable domain (rest looked up from reference TRBV27 and TRBJ2-6): EAQVTQNPRYLITVTGKKLTVTCSQNMNHEYMSWYRQDPGLGLRQIYYSMNVEVTDKGDVPEGYKVSRKEKRNFPLILESPSPNQTSLYFCASSLWASDLDSGANVLTFGAGSRLTVL.

This sequence joins TRBV5-1 and TRBJ1-4; TCRdb names TRBD1, which stays unverified in the absence of DNA. CDR1 and CDR2 from the germline V gene are SGHRS and YFSETQ. The CDR3 totals 14 residues. CDR3 region: CASSSGTGFEKLFF.

The rearrangement links TRBV29-1 to TRBJ2-1; without DNA, the TCRdb call of TRBD2 cannot be checked. Germline CDR1 and CDR2: SQVTM and ANQGSEA. The CDR3 consists of 13 residues. The CDR3 here is CSVRPPTYNEQFF.

The chain combines TRBV27 with TRBJ2-1; TCRdb lists TRBD2, though no DNA is available to test this call. CDR1 and CDR2 from the germline V gene are MNHEY and SMNVEV (reference sequence). The CDR3 spans 16 residues. The CDR3 sequence is CASSPLLAGVYNEQFF.